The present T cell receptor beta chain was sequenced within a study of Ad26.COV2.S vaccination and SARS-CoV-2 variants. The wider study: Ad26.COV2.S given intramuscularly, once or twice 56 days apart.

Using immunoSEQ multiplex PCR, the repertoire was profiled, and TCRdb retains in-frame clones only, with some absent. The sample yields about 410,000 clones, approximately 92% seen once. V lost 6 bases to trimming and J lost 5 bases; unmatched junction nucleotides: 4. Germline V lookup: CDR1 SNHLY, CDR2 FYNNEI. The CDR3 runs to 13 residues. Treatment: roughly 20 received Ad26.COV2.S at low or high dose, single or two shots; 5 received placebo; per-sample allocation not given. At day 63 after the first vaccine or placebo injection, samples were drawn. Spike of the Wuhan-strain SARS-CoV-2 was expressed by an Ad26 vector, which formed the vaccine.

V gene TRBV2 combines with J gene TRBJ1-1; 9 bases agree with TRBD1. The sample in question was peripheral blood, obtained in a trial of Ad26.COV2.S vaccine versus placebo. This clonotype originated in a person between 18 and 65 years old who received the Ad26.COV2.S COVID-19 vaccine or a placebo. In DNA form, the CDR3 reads TGTGCCAGCAGGTACAGGGGGCAAACTGAAGCTTTCTTT. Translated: CASRYRGQTEAFF.